This T cell receptor (beta chain) stems from a study of spatial heterogeneity in lung cancer. Overall study findings and caveats: Follow-up blood showed ubiquitous expanded tumor TCRs less than blood at resection did.

V lost 1 base to trimming and J lost 3 bases; unmatched junction nucleotides: 0. The CDR3 contains 12 residues. Germline lookup yields CDR1 DFQATT and CDR2 SNEGSKA (reference sequence). Single TCR cDNA molecules each had their own unique molecular identifier. TCRdb passed the 5' RACE reads through MiXCR, listing each CDR3 protein once. The sample holds approximately 52,000 distinct CDR3 sequences, over 5.5% seen once. Time point here: sample taken at primary tumor resection. From tumor, nontumor lung or frozen PBMC, whole RNA was taken unsorted for sequencing. There were 75 or so donors, all of them untreated patients with early-stage non-small cell lung cancer. This clonotype has a count of ten or more. Its antigen is not identified.

The receptor was derived from a female donor with early-stage non-small cell lung cancer. Sequencing was performed on PBMCs, taken at surgery. The J gene is TRBJ2-7, the V gene TRBV20-1; 7 nucleotides line up with TRBD1. The CDR3 here is CSARGDSYEQYF. CDR3 in DNA: TGCAGTGCTAGAGGGGACAGCTACGAGCAGTACTTC.